What follows are 11 T cell receptor beta chains derived from one specimen sequenced in a study of CD8 T cells in Susac syndrome. Reverse transcription of about 0.45 to 1 ug RNA was performed with random hexamers. TCRdb itself ran the immunoSEQ multiplex PCR reads through MiXCR, one entry per CDR3 protein. In the table there are 200,000 to 250,000 distinct CDR3 sequences, 95% of which are singletons. The sequenced material came from CD4+ T cells from PBMCs. The receptors were gathered from a human donor with multiple sclerosis.

The V call is TRBV25-1, the J call TRBJ2-1, with D maybe TRBD2 (7 bases). The ends were cut back, 4 bases at V and 4 bases at J, with 14 bases in the middle. This CDR3 contains 15 residues. The V gene's germline CDR1 is MGHDK and CDR2 SYGVNS. This chain's CDR3 is CASSGPGGRYNEQFF. In DNA form, the CDR3 reads TGTGCCAGCAGTGGTCCCGGGGGGCGATACAATGAGCAGTTCTTC.

V gene TRBV3-1 combines with J gene TRBJ2-3; 8 nucleotides line up with TRBD2. The V gene end was trimmed by 4 bases and the J gene end by 0 bases; junction bases not matched to a gene: 6. The CDR3 has 16 amino acids. Germline V gene lookup returns CDR1 LGHDT and CDR2 YNNKEL (reference sequence). CDR3 loop: CASSPAASGSTDTQYF. CDR3 in DNA: TGTGCCAGCAGCCCCGCCGCTAGCGGGAGCACAGATACGCAGTATTTT.

This chain connects TRBV6-2 or TRBV6-3 to TRBJ2-3, with D possibly TRBD2 on 6 matching bases. Germline CDR1 MNHEY, CDR2 SVGEGT. The CDR3 sequence is 14 residues long. V was clipped by 7 bases and J by 4 bases, with 15 bases between them. This chain's CDR3 is CASTPMGGADTQYF. The CDR3, as DNA: TGTGCCAGCACCCCCATGGGAGGAGCAGATACGCAGTATTTT.

The chain carries TRBV24-1 and TRBJ2-1; D gene ambiguous. Germline CDR1 and CDR2: KGHDR and SFDVKD. V was trimmed by 1 base and J by 7 bases, leaving 4 bases between them. The CDR3 runs to 12 residues. In DNA form, the CDR3 reads TGTGCCACCAGTGATTTTAGGAATGAGCAGTTCTTC. It encodes CATSDFRNEQFF.

The chain uses TRBV20-1 and TRBJ1-1; 7 nucleotides match TRBD1. J lost 4 bases, V lost 5 bases, and 4 bases had no gene match. Looked up from germline, CDR1 is DFQATT and CDR2 is SNEGSKA (reference sequence). This CDR3 has 12 residues. The CDR3 sequence: CSASDRATEAFF. The CDR3 region has the DNA TGCAGTGCTTCAGACAGGGCCACTGAAGCTTTCTTT.

This chain joins TRBV2 and TRBJ2-3; 9 nucleotides align to TRBD2. Germline CDR1 and CDR2: SNHLY and FYNNEI. The V gene end was trimmed by 7 bases and the J gene end by 2 bases; junction bases not matched to a gene: 4. The CDR3 is made up of 14 amino acids. The CDR3 loop is CASKASGVTDTQYF. Written as DNA, the CDR3 is TGTGCCAGCAAGGCTAGCGGGGTCACAGATACGCAGTATTTT.

The chain uses TRBV13 and TRBJ2-5, with TRBD2 as a possible D gene (7 bases). The V gene lost 7 bases and the J gene lost 2 bases, with 14 bases spanning the gap. The germline gives CDR1 PRHDT, CDR2 FYEKMQ (reference sequence). The CDR3 length is 14 residues. CDR3 loop: CASTLGGTQETQYF. Here the CDR3 DNA reads TGTGCCAGCACCTTGGGGGGGACACAAGAGACCCAGTACTTC.

The V call is TRBV11-2, the J call TRBJ2-7; D is ambiguous. The V end lost 5 bases, the J end lost 6 bases, and 11 bases lay between the germline ends. The CDR3 loop spans 12 amino acids. Germline loops: CDR1 SGHAT, CDR2 FQNNGV. CDR3 in amino acids: CASSPQRAEQYF. CDR3 in DNA: TGTGCCAGCAGCCCGCAAAGGGCCGAGCAGTACTTC.

The J gene is TRBJ1-1, the V gene TRBV3-1; D not resolved. The germline V gene encodes CDR1 LGHDT and CDR2 YNNKEL (reference sequence). The CDR3 length is 14 residues. V was shortened by 0 bases and J by 2 bases, with 7 bases between the two germline ends. The CDR3 is CASSQDLLNTEAFF. As DNA, the CDR3 is TGTGCCAGCAGCCAAGATTTATTAAACACTGAAGCTTTCTTT.

The chain joins TRBV7-9 to TRBJ1-2, with a weak D call TRBD1 (6 bases). V was shortened by 4 bases and J by 4 bases, with 16 bases between the two germline ends. This CDR3 has 15 residues. Germline loops: CDR1 SEHNR, CDR2 FQNEAQ (reference sequence). The CDR3 loop reads CASSYRGTLSYGYTF. CDR3 sequence (DNA): TGTGCCAGCAGCTATCGCGGGACACTATCCTATGGCTACACCTTC.

J is TRBJ1-1 and V is TRBV30; no definite D call. The germline V and J ends were trimmed by 0 bases and 0 bases, with 14 bases remaining between them. Germline-derived CDR1 and CDR2 are GTSNPN and SVGIG (reference sequence). The CDR3 covers 16 residues. The DNA of the CDR3 is TGTGCCTGGAGTGTTTCGATGGTGTCCATGAACACTGAAGCTTTCTTT. This sequence encodes CAWSVSMVSMNTEAFF.